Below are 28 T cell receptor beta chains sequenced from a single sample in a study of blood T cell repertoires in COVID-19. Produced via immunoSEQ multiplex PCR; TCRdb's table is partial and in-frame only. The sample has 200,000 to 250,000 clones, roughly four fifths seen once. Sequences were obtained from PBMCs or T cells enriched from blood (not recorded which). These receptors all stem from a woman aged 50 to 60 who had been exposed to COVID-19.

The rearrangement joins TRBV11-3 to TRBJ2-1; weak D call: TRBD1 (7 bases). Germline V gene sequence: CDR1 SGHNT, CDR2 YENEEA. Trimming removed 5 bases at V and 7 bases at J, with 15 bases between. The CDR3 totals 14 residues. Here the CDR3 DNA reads TGTGCCAGCAGCGAAGACAGGGCGGGGAATGAGCAGTTCTTC. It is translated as CASSEDRAGNEQFF.

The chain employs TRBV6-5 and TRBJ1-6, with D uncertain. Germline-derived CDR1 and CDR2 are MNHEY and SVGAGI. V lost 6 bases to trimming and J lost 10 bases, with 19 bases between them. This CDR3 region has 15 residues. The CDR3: CASRLSEPGGSPLHF. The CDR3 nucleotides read TGTGCCAGCAGACTTTCAGAACCCGGCGGCTCACCCCTCCACTTT.

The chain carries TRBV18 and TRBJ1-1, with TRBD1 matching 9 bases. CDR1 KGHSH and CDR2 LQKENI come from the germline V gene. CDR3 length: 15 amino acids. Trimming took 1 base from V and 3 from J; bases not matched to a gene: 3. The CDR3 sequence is CASSPHRGLDTEAFF. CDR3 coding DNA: TGTGCCAGCTCACCACACAGGGGGCTGGACACTGAAGCTTTCTTT.

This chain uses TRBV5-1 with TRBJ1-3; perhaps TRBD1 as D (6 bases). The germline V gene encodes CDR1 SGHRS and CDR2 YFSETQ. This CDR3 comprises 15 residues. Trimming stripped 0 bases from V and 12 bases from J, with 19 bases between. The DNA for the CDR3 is TGCGCCAGCAGCTTGGAGGGTGGGACAACAGGAGGCATATATTTT. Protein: CASSLEGGTTGGIYF.

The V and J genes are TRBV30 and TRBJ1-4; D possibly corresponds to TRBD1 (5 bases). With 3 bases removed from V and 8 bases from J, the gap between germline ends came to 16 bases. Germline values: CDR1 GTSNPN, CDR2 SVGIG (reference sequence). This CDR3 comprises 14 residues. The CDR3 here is CAWSEGAKGEKLFF. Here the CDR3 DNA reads TGTGCCTGGAGCGAAGGGGCCAAAGGGGAAAAACTGTTTTTT. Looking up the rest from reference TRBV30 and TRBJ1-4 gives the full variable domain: SQTIHQWPATLVQPVGSPLSLECTVEGTSNPNLYWYRQAAGRGLQLLFYSVGIGQISSEVPQNLSASRPQDRQFILSSKKLLLSDSGFYLCAWSEGAKGEKLFFGSGTQLSVL.

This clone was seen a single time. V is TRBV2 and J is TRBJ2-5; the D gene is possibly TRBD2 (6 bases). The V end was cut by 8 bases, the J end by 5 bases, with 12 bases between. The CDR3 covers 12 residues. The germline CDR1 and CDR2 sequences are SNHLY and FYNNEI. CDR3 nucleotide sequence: TGTGCCAGCGGAGCAGGGAGGGAGACCCAGTACTTC. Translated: CASGAGRETQYF.

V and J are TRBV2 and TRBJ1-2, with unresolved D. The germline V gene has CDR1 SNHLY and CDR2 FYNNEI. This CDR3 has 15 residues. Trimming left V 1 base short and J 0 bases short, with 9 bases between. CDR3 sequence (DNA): TGTGCCAGCAGTGAAGTGAGGGCGACTAACTATGGCTACACCTTC. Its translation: CASSEVRATNYGYTF.

CDR3 nucleotides: TGTGCCAGCAGTCAACAGGTTTCGGGCAATCAGCCCCAGCATTTT. Protein: CASSQQVSGNQPQHF. The chain combines TRBV2 with TRBJ1-5; D perhaps matches TRBD1 (5 bases). Trimming stripped 5 bases from V and 2 bases from J, with 13 bases between. This CDR3 is 15 amino acids long. Germline lookup yields CDR1 SNHLY and CDR2 FYNNEI.

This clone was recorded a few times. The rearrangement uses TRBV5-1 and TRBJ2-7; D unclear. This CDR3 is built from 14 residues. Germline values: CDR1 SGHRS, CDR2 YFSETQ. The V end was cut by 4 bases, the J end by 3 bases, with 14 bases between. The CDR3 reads CASSTAPPLYEQYF. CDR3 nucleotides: TGCGCCAGCAGCACTGCTCCTCCCCTCTACGAGCAGTACTTC.

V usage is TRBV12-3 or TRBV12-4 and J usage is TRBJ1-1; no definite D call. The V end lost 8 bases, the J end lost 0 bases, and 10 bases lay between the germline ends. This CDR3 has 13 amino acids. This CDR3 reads CASWRALNTEAFF. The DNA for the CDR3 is TGTGCCAGCTGGAGGGCTTTGAACACTGAAGCTTTCTTT.

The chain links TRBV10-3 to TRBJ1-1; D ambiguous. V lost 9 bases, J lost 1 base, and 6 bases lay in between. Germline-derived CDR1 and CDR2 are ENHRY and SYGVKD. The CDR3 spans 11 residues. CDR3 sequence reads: CAIRENTEAFF. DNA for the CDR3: TGTGCCATTAGAGAGAACACTGAAGCTTTCTTT.

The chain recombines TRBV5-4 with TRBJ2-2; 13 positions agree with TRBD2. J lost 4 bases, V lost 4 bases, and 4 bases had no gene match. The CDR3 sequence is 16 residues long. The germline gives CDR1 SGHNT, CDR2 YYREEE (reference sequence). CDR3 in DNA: TGTGCCAGCAGCCCAGGACTAGCGGGGGCCACCGGGGAGCTGTTTTTT. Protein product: CASSPGLAGATGELFF. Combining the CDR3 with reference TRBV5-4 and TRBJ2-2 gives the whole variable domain ETGVTQSPTHLIKTRGQQVTLRCSSQSGHNTVSWYQQALGQGPQFIFQYYREEENGRGNFPPRFSGLQFPNYSSELNVNALELDDSALYLCASSPGLAGATGELFFGEGSRLTVL.

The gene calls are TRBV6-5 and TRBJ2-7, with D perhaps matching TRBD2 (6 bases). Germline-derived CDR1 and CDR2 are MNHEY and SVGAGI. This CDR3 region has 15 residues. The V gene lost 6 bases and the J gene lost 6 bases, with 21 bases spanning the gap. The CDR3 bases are TGTGCCAGCAGCCCGCGAGGGCAGGGACTGAGCGAGCAGTACTTC. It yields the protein CASSPRGQGLSEQYF.

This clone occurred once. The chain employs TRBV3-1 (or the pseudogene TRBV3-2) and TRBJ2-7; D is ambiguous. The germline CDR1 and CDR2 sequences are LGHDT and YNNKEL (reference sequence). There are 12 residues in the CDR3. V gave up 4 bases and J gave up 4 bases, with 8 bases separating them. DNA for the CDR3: TGTGCCAGCAGCCTCTCACTTTACGAGCAGTACTTC. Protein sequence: CASSLSLYEQYF.

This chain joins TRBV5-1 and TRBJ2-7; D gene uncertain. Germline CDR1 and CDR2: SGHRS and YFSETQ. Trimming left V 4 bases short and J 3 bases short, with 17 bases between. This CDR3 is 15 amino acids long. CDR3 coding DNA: TGCGCCAGCAGCCCATCGATCGTAGCAGACTACGAGCAGTACTTC. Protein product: CASSPSIVADYEQYF.

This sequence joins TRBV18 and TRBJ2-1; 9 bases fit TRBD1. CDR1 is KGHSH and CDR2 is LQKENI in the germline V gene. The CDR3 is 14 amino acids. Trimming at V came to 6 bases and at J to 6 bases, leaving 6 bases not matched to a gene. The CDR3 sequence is CASSPGTGLNEQFF. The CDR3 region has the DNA TGTGCCAGCTCTCCCGGGACAGGGCTCAATGAGCAGTTCTTC.

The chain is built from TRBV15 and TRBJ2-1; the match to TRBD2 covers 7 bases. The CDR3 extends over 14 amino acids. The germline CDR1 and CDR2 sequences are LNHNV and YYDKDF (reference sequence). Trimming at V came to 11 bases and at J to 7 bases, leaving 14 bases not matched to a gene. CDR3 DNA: TGTGCCTCCTCTCCGGGAGGAAGCGGGAATGAGCAGTTCTTC. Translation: CASSPGGSGNEQFF.

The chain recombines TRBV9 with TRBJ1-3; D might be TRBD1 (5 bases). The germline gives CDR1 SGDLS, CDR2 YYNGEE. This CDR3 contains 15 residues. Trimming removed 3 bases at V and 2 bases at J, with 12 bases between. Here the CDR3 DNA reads TGTGCCAGCAGCGCCCTCGGGACTCCTGGAAACACCATATATTTT. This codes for CASSALGTPGNTIYF.

CDR3 DNA: TGTGCCAGCAGTCCCCGACTCTTTGGAGGCTATGGCTACACCTTC. It yields the protein CASSPRLFGGYGYTF. V is TRBV6-2 or TRBV6-3 and J is TRBJ1-2; D unresolved. CDR3 length: 15 amino acids. Germline CDR1 reads MNHEY; CDR2 reads SVGEGT. V was cut by 5 bases and J by 4 bases, with 17 bases left in between.

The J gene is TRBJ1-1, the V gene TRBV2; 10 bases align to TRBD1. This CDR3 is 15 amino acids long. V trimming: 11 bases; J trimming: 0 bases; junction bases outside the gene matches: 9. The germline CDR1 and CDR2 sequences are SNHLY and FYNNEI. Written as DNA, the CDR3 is TGTGCCGGTCGCCGGGACAGGGGAATGAACACTGAAGCTTTCTTT. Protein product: CAGRRDRGMNTEAFF.

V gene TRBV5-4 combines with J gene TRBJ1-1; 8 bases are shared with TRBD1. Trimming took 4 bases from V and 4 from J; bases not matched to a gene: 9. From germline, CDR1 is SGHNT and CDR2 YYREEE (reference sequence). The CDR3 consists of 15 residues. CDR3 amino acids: CASSRSPGQVTEAFF. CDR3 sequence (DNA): TGTGCCAGCAGCCGTTCTCCGGGACAGGTCACTGAAGCTTTCTTT.

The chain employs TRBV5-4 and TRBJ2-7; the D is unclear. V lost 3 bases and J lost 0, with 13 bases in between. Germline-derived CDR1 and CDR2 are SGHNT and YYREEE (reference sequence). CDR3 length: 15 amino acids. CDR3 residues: CASSSSGLNSYEQYF. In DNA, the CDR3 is TGTGCCAGCAGCTCCTCGGGTCTGAACTCCTACGAGCAGTACTTC.

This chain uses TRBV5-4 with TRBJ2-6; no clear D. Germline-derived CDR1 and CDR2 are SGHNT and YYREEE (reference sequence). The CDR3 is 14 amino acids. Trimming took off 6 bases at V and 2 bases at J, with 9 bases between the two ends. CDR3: CASKSQTGANVLTF. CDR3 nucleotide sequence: TGTGCCAGCAAATCTCAGACTGGGGCCAACGTCCTGACTTTC.

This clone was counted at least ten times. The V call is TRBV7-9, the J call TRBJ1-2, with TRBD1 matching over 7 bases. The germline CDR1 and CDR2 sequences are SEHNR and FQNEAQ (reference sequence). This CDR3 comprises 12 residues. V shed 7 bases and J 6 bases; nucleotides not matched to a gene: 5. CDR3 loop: CASTDRVNGYTF. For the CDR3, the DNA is TGTGCCAGCACCGACAGGGTAAATGGCTACACCTTC. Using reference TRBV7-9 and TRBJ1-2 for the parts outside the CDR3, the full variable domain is DTGVSQNPRHKITKRGQNVTFRCDPISEHNRLYWYRQTLGQGPEFLTYFQNEAQLEKSRLLSDRFSAERPKGSFSTLEIQRTEQGDSAMYLCASTDRVNGYTFGSGTRLTVV.

The CDR3, as DNA: TGTGCCAGCAGTATTCTAGTGAACACTGAAGCTTTCTTT. The encoded protein is CASSILVNTEAFF. V usage is TRBV12-3 or TRBV12-4 and J usage is TRBJ1-1; no clear D. The V and J ends lost 5 bases and 0 bases respectively, with 7 bases between them. The CDR3 is 13 amino acids.

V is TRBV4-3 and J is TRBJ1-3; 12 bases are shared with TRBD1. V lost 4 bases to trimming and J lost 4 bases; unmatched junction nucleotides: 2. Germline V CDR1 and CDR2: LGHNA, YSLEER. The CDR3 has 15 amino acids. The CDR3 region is CASSPGQGAGNTIYF. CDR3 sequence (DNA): TGCGCCAGCAGCCCGGGACAGGGGGCCGGAAACACCATATATTTT.

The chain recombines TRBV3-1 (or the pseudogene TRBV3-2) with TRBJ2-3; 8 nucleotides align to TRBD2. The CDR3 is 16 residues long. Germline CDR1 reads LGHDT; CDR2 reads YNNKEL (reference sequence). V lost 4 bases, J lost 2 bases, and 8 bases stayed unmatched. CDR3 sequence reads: CASSPQRGGSTDTQYF. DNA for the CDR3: TGTGCCAGCAGCCCGCAGCGCGGGGGGTCCACAGATACGCAGTATTTT.

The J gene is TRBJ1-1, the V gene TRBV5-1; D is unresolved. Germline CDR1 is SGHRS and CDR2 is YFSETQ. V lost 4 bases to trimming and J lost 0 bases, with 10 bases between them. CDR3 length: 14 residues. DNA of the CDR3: TGCGCCAGCAGCGTGTCTTTCTTGAACACTGAAGCTTTCTTT. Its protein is CASSVSFLNTEAFF.